This T cell receptor (beta chain) is from a study of blood T cell repertoires in COVID-19. Across the whole study: The United States, Italy and Spain were the sources of the acute and convalescent COVID-19 samples. T cells, B-cell-depleted T cells, or PBMCs supplied cDNA or gDNA.

The table came from immunoSEQ multiplex PCR; TCRdb's copy has only in-frame clones and leaves some out. The table records approximately 170,000 clones, about four fifths of them present only once. The CDR3 runs 17 residues. The V gene lost 4 bases and the J gene lost 2 bases, with 20 bases spanning the gap. Germline V CDR1 and CDR2: SGHRS, YFSETQ. The study recruited people aged roughly 18 to 100 years across about 25 US areas. Participants had their cohort set by participant-reported clinical history. The sequence was collected from a woman younger than 45 who had recovered from COVID-19. Material: PBMCs or T cells enriched from blood (not recorded which). The chain links TRBV5-1 to TRBJ2-3, with a weak D call TRBD1 (5 bases). The CDR3 here is CASSPGFGQTVTDTQYF. CDR3 bases: TGCGCCAGCAGCCCAGGATTTGGACAAACGGTCACAGATACGCAGTATTTT.